What follows are 4 T cell receptor beta chains derived from one specimen sequenced in a study of blood T cell repertoires in COVID-19. The protocol was immunoSEQ multiplex PCR, while the TCRdb copy is restricted to in-frame clones and leaves out a portion. The top ten hold approximately 3.1% of the sample, which has about 380,000 clones, roughly 87% seen once. Sequencing input: PBMCs or T cells enriched from blood (not recorded which). The origin of the receptors is a woman younger than 45 who had recovered from COVID-19.

The rearrangement links TRBV7-8 to TRBJ2-1; 7 bases line up with TRBD1. The CDR3 is made up of 13 amino acids. Germline CDR1 and CDR2: SGHVS and FQNEAQ. V lost 5 bases to trimming and J lost 10 bases; unmatched junction nucleotides: 8. CDR3 in DNA: TGTGCCAGCAGCACACTAGGGGGCCGGGAGCAGTTCTTC. As protein: CASSTLGGREQFF.

The rearrangement links TRBV5-4 to TRBJ2-5; TRBD2 matches at 14 bases. Germline CDR1 and CDR2: SGHNT and YYREEE (reference sequence). The CDR3 is 16 residues long. The V segment lost 1 base and the J segment 5 bases; nucleotides outside the gene matches: 4. The CDR3 bases are TGTGCCAGCAGCTTGAGACTAGCGGGAGGGCCGGAGACCCAGTACTTC. Its protein is CASSLRLAGGPETQYF.

Here the CDR3 reads CASSPGLAEPLQFF. Written as DNA, the CDR3 is TGTGCCAGCAGCCCGGGACTAGCGGAGCCGTTGCAGTTCTTC. The chain joins TRBV13 to TRBJ2-1, with 11 positions matching TRBD2. This CDR3 comprises 14 residues. J lost 12 bases, V lost 5 bases, and 9 bases had no gene match. CDR1 is PRHDT and CDR2 is FYEKMQ in the germline V gene (reference sequence).

This chain links TRBV27 with TRBJ1-1, with TRBD1 matching 9 bases. The trim removed 1 base at V and 4 bases at J, leaving 4 bases unmatched. The CDR3 extends over 15 amino acids. Germline lookup yields CDR1 MNHEY and CDR2 SMNVEV (reference sequence). CDR3 sequence reads: CASSLWDRVGTEAFF. CDR3 in DNA: TGTGCCAGCAGTTTATGGGACAGGGTTGGCACTGAAGCTTTCTTT.